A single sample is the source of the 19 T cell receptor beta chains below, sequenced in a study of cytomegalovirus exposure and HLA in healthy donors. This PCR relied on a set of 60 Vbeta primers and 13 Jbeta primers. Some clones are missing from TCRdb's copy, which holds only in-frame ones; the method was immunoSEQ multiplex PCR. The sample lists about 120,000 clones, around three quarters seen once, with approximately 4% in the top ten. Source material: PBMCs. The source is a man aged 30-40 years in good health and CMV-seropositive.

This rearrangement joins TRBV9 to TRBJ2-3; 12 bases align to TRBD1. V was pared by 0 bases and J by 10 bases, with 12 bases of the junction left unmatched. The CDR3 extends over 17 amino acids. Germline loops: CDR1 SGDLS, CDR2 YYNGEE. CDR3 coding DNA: TGTGCCAGCAGCGTAGGAAGCGGGACAGGGGGCATTGAAGCGCAGTATTTT. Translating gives CASSVGSGTGGIEAQYF.

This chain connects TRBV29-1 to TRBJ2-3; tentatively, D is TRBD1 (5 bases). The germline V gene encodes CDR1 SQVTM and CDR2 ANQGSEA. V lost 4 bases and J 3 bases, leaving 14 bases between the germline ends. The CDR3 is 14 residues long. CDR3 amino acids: CSVGKQGRTDTQYF. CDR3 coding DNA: TGCAGCGTTGGGAAGCAGGGAAGGACAGATACGCAGTATTTT.

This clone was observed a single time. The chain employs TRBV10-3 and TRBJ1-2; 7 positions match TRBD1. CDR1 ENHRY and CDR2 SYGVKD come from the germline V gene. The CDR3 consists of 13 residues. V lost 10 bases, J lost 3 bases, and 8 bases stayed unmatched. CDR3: CATREGADYGYTF. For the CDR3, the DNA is TGTGCCACCCGGGAGGGGGCTGACTATGGCTACACCTTC.

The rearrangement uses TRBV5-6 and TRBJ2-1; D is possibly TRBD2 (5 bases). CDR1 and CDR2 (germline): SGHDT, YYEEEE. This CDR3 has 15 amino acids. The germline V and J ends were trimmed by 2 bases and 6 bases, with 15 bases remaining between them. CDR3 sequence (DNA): TGTGCCAGCAGCTTACTAGGACCCTGGGGCAATGAGCAGTTCTTC. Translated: CASSLLGPWGNEQFF.

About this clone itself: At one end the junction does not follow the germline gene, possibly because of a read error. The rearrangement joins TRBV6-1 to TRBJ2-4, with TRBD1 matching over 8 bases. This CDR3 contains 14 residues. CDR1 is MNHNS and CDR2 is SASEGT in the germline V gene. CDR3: CASNGQGYKNSQYF. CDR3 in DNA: TGTGCCAGCAACGGACAGGGATACAAAAACAGTCAGTACTTC.

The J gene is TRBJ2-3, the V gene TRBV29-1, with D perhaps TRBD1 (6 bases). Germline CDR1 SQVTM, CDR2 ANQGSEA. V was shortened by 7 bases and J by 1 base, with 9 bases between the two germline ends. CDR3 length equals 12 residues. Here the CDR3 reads CSAGHRTDTQYF. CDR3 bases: TGCAGCGCGGGACACCGCACAGATACGCAGTATTTT.

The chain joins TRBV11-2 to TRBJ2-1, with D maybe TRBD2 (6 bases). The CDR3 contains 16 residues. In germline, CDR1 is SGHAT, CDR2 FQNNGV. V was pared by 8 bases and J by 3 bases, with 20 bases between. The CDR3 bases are TGTGCCAGCCGTTTCGAGTGGCGGGGCCACTACAATGAGCAGTTCTTC. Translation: CASRFEWRGHYNEQFF.

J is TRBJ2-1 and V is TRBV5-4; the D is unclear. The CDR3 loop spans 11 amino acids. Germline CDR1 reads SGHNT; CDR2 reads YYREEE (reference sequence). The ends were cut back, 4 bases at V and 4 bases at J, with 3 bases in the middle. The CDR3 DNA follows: TGTGCCAGCAGCGAGTACAATGAGCAGTTCTTC. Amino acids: CASSEYNEQFF.

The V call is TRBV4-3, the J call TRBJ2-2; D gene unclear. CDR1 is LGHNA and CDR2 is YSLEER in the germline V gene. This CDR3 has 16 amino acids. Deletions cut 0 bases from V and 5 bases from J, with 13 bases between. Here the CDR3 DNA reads TGCGCCAGCAGCCAAGATCCTCCCCCGCGAACCGGGGAGCTGTTTTTT. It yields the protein CASSQDPPPRTGELFF.

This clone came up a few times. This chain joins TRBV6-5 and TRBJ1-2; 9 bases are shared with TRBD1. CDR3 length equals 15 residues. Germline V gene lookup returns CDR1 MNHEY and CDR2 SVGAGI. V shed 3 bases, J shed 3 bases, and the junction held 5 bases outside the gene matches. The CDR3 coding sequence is TGTGCCAGCAGTTATGGGACAGGGACTTACTATGGCTACACCTTC. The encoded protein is CASSYGTGTYYGYTF.

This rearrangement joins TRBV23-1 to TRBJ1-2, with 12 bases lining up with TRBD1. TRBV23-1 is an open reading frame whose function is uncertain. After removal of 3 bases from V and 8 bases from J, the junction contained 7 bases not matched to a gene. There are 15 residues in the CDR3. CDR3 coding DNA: TGCGCCAGCAGTCAGACGGGACAGGGGGCAGGAGGCTACACCTTC. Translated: CASSQTGQGAGGYTF.

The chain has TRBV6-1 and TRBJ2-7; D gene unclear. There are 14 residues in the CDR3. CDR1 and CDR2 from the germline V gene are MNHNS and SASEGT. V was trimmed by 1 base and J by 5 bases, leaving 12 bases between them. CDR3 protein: CASSEGPVSHEQYF. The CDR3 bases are TGTGCCAGCAGTGAAGGTCCAGTTTCCCACGAGCAGTACTTC.

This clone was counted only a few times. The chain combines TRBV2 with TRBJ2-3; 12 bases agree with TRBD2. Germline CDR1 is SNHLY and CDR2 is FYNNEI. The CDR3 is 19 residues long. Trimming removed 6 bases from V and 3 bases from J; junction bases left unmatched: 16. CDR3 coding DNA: TGTGCCAGCAGCCCGTCGAATCCCGGACTAGCGGGACCAACAGATACGCAGTATTTT. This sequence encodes CASSPSNPGLAGPTDTQYF. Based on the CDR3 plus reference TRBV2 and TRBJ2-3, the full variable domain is EPEVTQTPSHQVTQMGQEVILRCVPISNHLYFYWYRQILGQKVEFLVSFYNNEISEKSEIFDDQFSVERPDGSNFTLKIRSTKLEDSAMYFCASSPSNPGLAGPTDTQYFGPGTRLTVL.

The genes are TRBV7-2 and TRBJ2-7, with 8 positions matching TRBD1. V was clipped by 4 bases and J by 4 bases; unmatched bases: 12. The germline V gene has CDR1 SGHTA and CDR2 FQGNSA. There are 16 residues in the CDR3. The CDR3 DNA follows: TGTGCCAGCAGCTCGTGGACAGGGAAAATGAGTTACGAGCAGTACTTC. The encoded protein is CASSSWTGKMSYEQYF.

CDR3 in amino acids: CASSIPSGQGHGYTF. Here the CDR3 DNA reads TGTGCCAGTAGTATCCCCTCGGGACAGGGTCATGGCTACACCTTC. The chain couples TRBV19 to TRBJ1-2; 9 bases match TRBD1. With 3 bases clipped from V and 6 bases from J, the junction kept 8 bases outside the gene matches. Germline CDR1 LNHDA, CDR2 SQIVND (reference sequence). CDR3 length: 15 amino acids.

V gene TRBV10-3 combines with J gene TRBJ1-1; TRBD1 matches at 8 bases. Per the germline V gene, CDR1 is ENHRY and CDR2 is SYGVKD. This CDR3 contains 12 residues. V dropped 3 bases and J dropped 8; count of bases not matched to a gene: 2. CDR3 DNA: TGTGCCATCAGTGAAACAGGGGGGGAAGCTTTCTTT. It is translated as CAISETGGEAFF.

The CDR3 spells CASTNTGTGEKLFF. DNA for the CDR3: TGTGCCAGCACCAATACAGGGACGGGTGAAAAACTGTTTTTT. V and J are TRBV7-9 and TRBJ1-4; D possibly corresponds to TRBD1 (6 bases). Germline CDR1 and CDR2: SEHNR and FQNEAQ (reference sequence). This CDR3 is 14 amino acids long. V lost 7 bases and J lost 7, with 16 bases in between.

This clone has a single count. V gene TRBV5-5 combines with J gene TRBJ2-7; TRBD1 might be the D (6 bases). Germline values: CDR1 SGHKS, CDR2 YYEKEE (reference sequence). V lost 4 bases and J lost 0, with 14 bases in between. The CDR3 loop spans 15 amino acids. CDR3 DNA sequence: TGTGCCAGCAGCGTACGTCAGGGGACCTCCTACGAGCAGTACTTC. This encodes CASSVRQGTSYEQYF.

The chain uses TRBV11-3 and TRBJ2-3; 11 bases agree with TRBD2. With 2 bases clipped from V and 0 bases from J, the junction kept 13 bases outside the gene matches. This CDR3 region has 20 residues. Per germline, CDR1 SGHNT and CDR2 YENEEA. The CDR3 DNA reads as TGTGCCAGCAGCTTACGGTCAGCTAGCGGGGGGTCCAGAAGCACAGATACGCAGTATTTT. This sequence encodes CASSLRSASGGSRSTDTQYF.